A selection of T cell receptor beta chains follows, all from one sample in a study of T cells in Graves' hyperthyroidism and ophthalmopathy. TCRdb fed the multiplex PCR reads into MiXCR, producing one record per CDR3 protein. The table has about 840,000 distinct CDR3 sequences, around 38% seen once. Sequenced input: blood. Receptor source: a man between 18 and 35 years old with Graves' hyperthyroidism. Both conserved end residues are part of each CDR3. Each record gives: clone size, J gene, V gene, D gene, CDR3 protein, CDR3 DNA. A D gene is named only where the DNA matches it firmly. Size is stated for part of the rows, as once, few or many counts, or as a class when the clone is expanded.

size: few
J: TRBJ1-2
V: TRBV7-2
D: TRBD1
CDR3: CASGGQGNYGYTF
DNA: TGTGCCAGCGGGGGACAGGGAAACTATGGCTACACCTTC

size: many
J: TRBJ1-1
V: TRBV12-3/TRBV12-4
D: NA
CDR3: CASSLTEVNTEAFF
DNA: TGTGCTAGCAGCTTGACTGAGGTCAACACTGAAGCTTTCTTT

size: many
J: TRBJ1-1
V: TRBV9
D: NA
CDR3: CASSAVTEAFF
DNA: TGTGCCAGCAGCGCCGTCACTGAAGCTTTCTTT

size: many
J: TRBJ1-1
V: TRBV7-2
D: NA
CDR3: CASSLVLGVEAFF
DNA: TGTGCCAGCAGCTTAGTACTGGGCGTCGAAGCTTTCTTT

size: many
J: TRBJ1-1
V: TRBV7-3
D: NA
CDR3: CASSLGYMNTEAFF
DNA: TGTGCCAGCAGCTTAGGGTATATGAACACTGAAGCTTTCTTT

size: NA
J: TRBJ2-7
V: TRBV9
D: NA
CDR3: CASSGPGTGELYF
DNA: TGTGCCAGCAGCGGACCAGGGACCGGGGAGCTGTACTTC

size: NA
J: TRBJ1-5
V: TRBV4-2
D: NA
CDR3: CASSPKRQSNQPQHF
DNA: TGTGCCAGCAGCCCTAAAAGACAGAGCAATCAGCCCCAGCATTTT

size: few
J: TRBJ1-5
V: TRBV20-1
D: NA
CDR3: CSAVNSNQPQHF
DNA: TGCAGTGCTGTGAATAGCAATCAGCCCCAGCATTTT

size: NA
J: TRBJ2-3
V: TRBV10-3
D: NA
CDR3: CAISNLSPKPNSGDTQYF
DNA: TGTGCCATCAGTAACCTTTCCCCAAAACCTAATAGTGGGGATACGCAGTATTTT

size: once
J: TRBJ1-1
V: TRBV7-9
D: TRBD1
CDR3: CTSSLDGTGVTEAFF
DNA: TGTACCAGCAGCTTAGATGGGACAGGTGTCACTGAAGCTTTCTTT

size: NA
J: TRBJ1-6
V: TRBV20-1
D: NA
CDR3: CSATSGADNSPLHF
DNA: TGCAGTGCTACCTCAGGGGCTGATAATTCACCCCTCCACTTT

size: NA
J: TRBJ1-1
V: TRBV6-5
D: NA
CDR3: CASSRGLGNTEAFF
DNA: TGTGCCAGCAGCAGAGGGCTGGGGAACACTGAAGCTTTCTTT

size: NA
J: TRBJ1-4
V: TRBV2
D: TRBD1
CDR3: CASKGTAGKLFF
DNA: TGTGCCAGCAAAGGGACAGCGGGAAAACTGTTTTTT

size: few
J: TRBJ2-5
V: TRBV7-9
D: NA
CDR3: CASSDFAGRQETQYF
DNA: TGTGCCAGCAGCGACTTCGCGGGCAGGCAAGAGACCCAGTACTTC

size: NA
J: TRBJ1-3
V: TRBV7-2
D: NA
CDR3: CASSTSPIGSGNTIYF
DNA: TGTGCCAGCAGCACTAGCCCTATCGGCTCTGGAAACACCATATATTTT

size: NA
J: TRBJ2-5
V: TRBV5-8
D: NA
CDR3: CASSLKAYGETQYF
DNA: TGTGCCAGCAGCTTGAAAGCGTATGGAGAGACCCAGTACTTC

size: few
J: TRBJ2-5
V: TRBV9
D: NA
CDR3: CASSLDTFQETQYF
DNA: TGTGCCAGCAGCCTGGACACTTTCCAAGAGACCCAGTACTTC

size: NA
J: TRBJ2-5
V: TRBV9
D: TRBD2
CDR3: CASSVSSGGAGETQYF
DNA: TGTGCCAGCAGCGTCTCTAGCGGGGGGGCGGGGGAGACCCAGTACTTC

size: few
J: TRBJ1-1
V: TRBV6-5
D: NA
CDR3: CASSYSDRSLRGAFF
DNA: TGTGCCAGCAGTTACTCCGACAGGAGCCTCAGGGGAGCTTTCTTT

size: NA
J: TRBJ1-6
V: TRBV9
D: NA
CDR3: CASTKEGSSYNSPLHF
DNA: TGTGCCAGCACCAAGGAGGGGAGCTCCTATAATTCACCCCTCCACTTT

size: NA
J: TRBJ2-5
V: TRBV10-3
D: NA
CDR3: CASRMGVLETQYF
DNA: TGTGCCAGCAGAATGGGCGTTTTAGAGACCCAGTACTTC

size: many
J: TRBJ2-5
V: TRBV7-8
D: TRBD2
CDR3: CASSSGGAGETQYF
DNA: TGTGCCAGCAGTAGCGGGGGGGCCGGAGAGACCCAGTACTTC

size: once
J: TRBJ2-5
V: TRBV25-1
D: TRBD2
CDR3: CASSLAAPQETQYF
DNA: TGTGCCAGCAGTCTAGCGGCCCCCCAAGAGACCCAGTACTTC

size: NA
J: TRBJ2-7
V: TRBV2
D: NA
CDR3: CASRVVAKLSYEQYF
DNA: TGTGCCAGCCGTGTTGTCGCGAAGCTTTCCTACGAGCAGTACTTC

size: few
J: TRBJ1-1
V: TRBV7-9
D: NA
CDR3: CASSLDGLVEAFF
DNA: TGTGCCAGCAGCTTAGATGGGCTAGTTGAAGCTTTCTTT

size: NA
J: TRBJ2-5
V: TRBV12-3/TRBV12-4
D: NA
CDR3: CASSFPGGAETQYF
DNA: TGTGCCAGCAGTTTTCCAGGTGGTGCTGAGACCCAGTACTTC

size: NA
J: TRBJ2-6
V: TRBV5-5
D: NA
CDR3: CASSLELGGANVLTF
DNA: TGTGCCAGCAGCTTGGAACTGGGGGGGGCCAACGTCCTGACTTTC

size: NA
J: TRBJ2-7
V: TRBV20-1
D: NA
CDR3: CSARDLKDSYEQYF
DNA: TGCAGTGCTAGAGACCTCAAAGACTCCTACGAGCAGTACTTC

size: NA
J: TRBJ1-1
V: TRBV15
D: NA
CDR3: CATSRGAGEAFF
DNA: TGTGCCACCAGCAGAGGGGCCGGGGAAGCTTTCTTT

size: many
J: TRBJ2-5
V: TRBV7-9
D: TRBD1
CDR3: CASSARQGKETQYF
DNA: TGTGCCAGCAGCGCCCGACAGGGAAAGGAGACCCAGTACTTC

size: once
J: TRBJ1-3
V: TRBV25-1
D: NA
CDR3: CASSSTQGGNTIYF
DNA: TGTGCCAGCAGTTCTACACAGGGCGGAAACACCATATATTTT

size: many
J: TRBJ1-1
V: TRBV7-3
D: NA
CDR3: CASSFAENTEAFF
DNA: TGTGCCAGCAGCTTCGCCGAGAACACTGAAGCTTTCTTT

size: NA
J: TRBJ2-6
V: TRBV10-3
D: NA
CDR3: CARPRRPGANVLTF
DNA: TGTGCCAGACCGAGGAGGCCTGGGGCCAACGTCCTGACTTTC

size: few
J: TRBJ2-7
V: TRBV4-1
D: NA
CDR3: CASSRATGNWDEQYF
DNA: TGCGCCAGCAGCCGCGCAACAGGGAATTGGGACGAGCAGTACTTC

size: NA
J: TRBJ2-5
V: TRBV7-8
D: TRBD2
CDR3: CASSQDDRGVAETQYF
DNA: TGCGCCAGCAGCCAGGACGACCGGGGGGTGGCAGAGACCCAGTACTTC

size: NA
J: TRBJ1-2
V: TRBV2
D: NA
CDR3: CASSEAAAHSGNTF
DNA: TGTGCCAGCAGTGAAGCGGCAGCTCACTCTGGAAACACCTTC

size: many
J: TRBJ1-1
V: TRBV9
D: NA
CDR3: CASSPSGNAMNTEAFF
DNA: TGTGCCAGCAGTCCTTCAGGGAACGCTATGAACACTGAAGCTTTCTTT

size: once
J: TRBJ1-2
V: TRBV7-9
D: NA
CDR3: CASSYVWGGTVNGYTF
DNA: TGTGCCAGCAGTTACGTGTGGGGGGGCACAGTGAATGGCTACACCTTC

size: few
J: TRBJ2-2
V: TRBV12-3/TRBV12-4
D: TRBD1
CDR3: CASSLSGTGYTGELFF
DNA: TGTGCCAGCAGTTTGTCTGGGACAGGGTACACCGGGGAGCTGTTTTTT

size: many
J: TRBJ2-7
V: TRBV2
D: NA
CDR3: CATRQSSYEQYF
DNA: TGTGCCACCCGACAGAGCTCCTACGAGCAGTACTTC

size: few
J: TRBJ2-7
V: TRBV12-3/TRBV12-4
D: TRBD1
CDR3: CASSSGTAILYEQYF
DNA: TGTGCCAGCAGTTCGGGGACAGCGATCCTCTACGAGCAGTACTTC

size: few
J: TRBJ2-2
V: TRBV10-3
D: NA
CDR3: CAIAGGLADTTGELFF
DNA: TGTGCCATCGCCGGGGGCCTAGCGGACACCACCGGGGAGCTGTTTTTT

size: few
J: TRBJ1-3
V: TRBV6-6
D: NA
CDR3: CASSGGSSSGNTIYF
DNA: TGTGCCAGCAGTGGGGGATCGAGCTCTGGAAACACCATATATTTT

size: NA
J: TRBJ1-2
V: TRBV5-4
D: NA
CDR3: CASSHAGDNGYTF
DNA: TGTGCCAGCAGCCATGCAGGGGATAATGGCTACACCTTC

size: many
J: TRBJ1-2
V: TRBV7-9
D: NA
CDR3: CASSLWNGVLGYTF
DNA: TGTGCCAGCAGCTTATGGAACGGTGTTCTTGGCTACACCTTC

size: NA
J: TRBJ2-5
V: TRBV30
D: TRBD2
CDR3: CASSSFTIAGGQETQYF
DNA: TGTGCCAGCAGCTCCTTTACGATAGCGGGAGGCCAAGAGACCCAGTACTTC